The 21 T cell receptor beta chains listed next were all sequenced from one sample in a study of T cell clonality in common variable immunodeficiency. Profiling relied on immunoSEQ multiplex PCR, and the TCRdb table lists in-frame clones only, not all of them. This sample carries about 60,000 clones, none of them present only once. Sequences were obtained from peripheral blood mononuclear cells. These receptors came from a person between 18 and 70 years old in good health.

This clone was recorded many times. The read gets to within 3 residues of the CDR3 end, and the germline J gene fills in the rest. The chain has TRBV7-9 and TRBJ2-5; D is undetermined. The germline V gene has CDR1 SEHNR and CDR2 FQNEAQ (reference sequence). This CDR3 contains 12 residues. Trimming pared 1 base from V and 5 bases from J, leaving 5 bases between. The sequenced part of the CDR3 DNA is TGTGCCAGCAGCTTAGTTTATGAGACC. Amino acid sequence: CASSLVYET. The whole CDR3 region reads CASSLVYETQYF. Drawing the rest from reference TRBV7-9 and TRBJ2-5, the complete variable domain is DTGVSQNPRHKITKRGQNVTFRCDPISEHNRLYWYRQTLGQGPEFLTYFQNEAQLEKSRLLSDRFSAERPKGSFSTLEIQRTEQGDSAMYLCASSLVYETQYFGPGTRLLVL.

This clone was detected many times. The CDR3 goes on 3 residues after the read ends, and that part is filled in from the germline J gene. The chain couples TRBV18 to TRBJ2-3; the D gene is possibly TRBD1 (5 bases). From germline, CDR1 is KGHSH and CDR2 LQKENI. CDR3 length: 16 amino acids. The V gene lost 2 bases and the J gene lost 3 bases, with 15 bases spanning the gap. CDR3 DNA (partial): TGTGCCAGCTCACCAAGTTGGGCAGGGAAGACAGATACG. Protein product: CASSPSWAGKTDT. The whole CDR3 sequence is CASSPSWAGKTDTQYF.

This clone was seen repeatedly, ten times or more. The read terminates 3 residues ahead of where the CDR3 ends, so the germline J gene completes it. The V gene is TRBV19, the J gene TRBJ1-5; D ambiguous. Trimming cost V 7 bases and J 0 bases, with 13 bases left between them. The CDR3 sequence is 15 residues long. Germline CDR1 reads LNHDA; CDR2 reads SQIVND (reference sequence). CDR3 DNA (partial): TGTGCCAGTAACCCACTCCAGGCTAGCAATCAGCCC. Encoded protein: CASNPLQASNQP. The CDR3 as a whole reads CASNPLQASNQPQHF.

Many counts were recorded for this clone. The read ends 3 residues early relative to the CDR3; the germline J gene fills the gap. The chain combines TRBV5-1 with TRBJ1-1; D uncertain. V was trimmed by 0 bases and J by 1 base, leaving 16 bases between them. The CDR3 contains 17 residues. Germline CDR1 is SGHRS and CDR2 is YFSETQ. The covered CDR3 bases are TGCGCCAGCAGCTTGGAGGGCTCCATGACTAAGAACACTGAA. Protein: CASSLEGSMTKNTE. The whole CDR3 region reads CASSLEGSMTKNTEAFF.

This clone showed up many times. From the germline J gene comes the end of the CDR3, since the read stops 3 residues before it. This chain uses TRBV11-1 with TRBJ1-6; D is unclear. The CDR3 is 15 amino acids. Germline V gene sequence: CDR1 SGHAT, CDR2 FQDESV (reference sequence). Trimming took off 1 base at V and 7 bases at J, with 11 bases between the two ends. CDR3 residues: CASSLGRGSNSPLHF. CDR3 DNA (partial): TGTGCCAGCAGCTTAGGGCGGGGATCGAATTCACCC.

This clone came up many times. One end of the junction does not line up with germline, which may come from a read error. The sequence runs out 3 residues before the end of the CDR3; the remainder is reconstructed from the germline J gene. The chain couples TRBV6-2 or TRBV6-3 to TRBJ2-7; D gene uncertain. The CDR3 consists of 15 residues. Germline CDR1 is MNHEY and CDR2 is SVGEGT. The CDR3 spells CASTPLVTTSHEQYF. The sequenced part of the CDR3 DNA is TGTGCCAGCACTCCCCTAGTGACCACCTCCCACGAG.

Many counts were recorded for this clone. The CDR3 extends 3 residues past the end of the read, so its final part is completed from the germline J gene. This chain joins TRBV7-3 and TRBJ1-5, with D maybe TRBD1 (5 bases). V lost 1 base and J 8 bases, leaving 9 bases between the germline ends. This CDR3 has 13 amino acids. From germline, CDR1 is SGHTA and CDR2 FQGTGA. CDR3 DNA (partial): TGTGCCAGCAGCTTAATGGCAGGGAAGCCC. It encodes CASSLMAGKP. The complete CDR3 protein is CASSLMAGKPQHF.

This clone was detected ten times or more. The read falls 3 residues short of the CDR3 end, and the missing part is taken from the germline J gene. The genes are TRBV5-1 and TRBJ2-5; no reliable D call. CDR1 is SGHRS, CDR2 YFSETQ, per germline. This CDR3 contains 14 residues. Deletions cut 3 bases from V and 2 bases from J, with 11 bases between. CDR3 sequence reads: CASSYQSGQETQYF. The sequenced CDR3 bases are TGCGCCAGCAGCTACCAGTCGGGTCAAGAGACC.

This clone has a count of ten or more. With the read ending 3 residues before the CDR3 end, the germline J gene is used to fill in that end. The chain combines TRBV20-1 with TRBJ1-6; D is unresolved. The germline gives CDR1 DFQATT, CDR2 SNEGSKA (reference sequence). CDR3 length: 16 amino acids. The V and J ends lost 7 bases and 7 bases respectively, with 23 bases between them. The part of the CDR3 DNA that was read is TGCAGTGTTGCGGGGTCCCCCTCGTCTGGAAATTCACCC. Amino acid sequence: CSVAGSPSSGNSP. The CDR3 in full is CSVAGSPSSGNSPLHF.

This clone was counted many times. The missing CDR3 end, 3 residues past where the read stops, is filled in from the germline J gene. Other DNA variants within this sample encode the same CDR3. The chain carries TRBV7-3 and TRBJ2-1; TRBD1 agrees at 7 bases. There are 14 residues in the CDR3. J was trimmed by 7 bases and V by 1 base; bases with no gene match: 4. Germline values: CDR1 SGHTA, CDR2 FQGTGA. Partial CDR3 DNA: TGTGCCAGCAGCTTAAGTCAGGGGGATAATGAG. Residues: CASSLSQGDNE. The complete CDR3 sequence is CASSLSQGDNEQFF.

Of note for this clone: The read ends 3 residues before the CDR3 terminus; that terminus is restored from the germline J gene. V and J are TRBV19 and TRBJ2-7; 11 nucleotides match TRBD2. The germline V gene has CDR1 LNHDA and CDR2 SQIVND (reference sequence). The J segment lost 3 bases and the V segment lost 5 bases, leaving 6 bases of the junction unmatched. The CDR3 is made up of 15 amino acids. This chain's CDR3 is CASSAGTSGLYEQYF. Incomplete CDR3 DNA: TGTGCCAGTAGTGCCGGGACTAGCGGACTCTACGAG. The entire variable domain, with the rest obtained from reference TRBV19 and TRBJ2-7, is as follows: DGGITQSPKYLFRKEGQNVTLSCEQNLNHDAMYWYRQDPGQGLRLIYYSQIVNDFQKGDIAEGYSVSREKKESFPLTVTSAQKNPTAFYLCASSAGTSGLYEQYFGPGTRLTVT.

This clone was detected only a few times. Coverage ceases 3 residues before the CDR3 finishes, and the germline J gene fills in the end. The chain recombines TRBV2 with TRBJ2-1, with a possible D match to TRBD1 (5 bases). This CDR3 comprises 13 residues. Between the trimmed V and J ends, which lost 8 bases and 7 bases, there was a span of 15 bases. Germline assignment: CDR1 SNHLY and CDR2 FYNNEI. Partial CDR3 DNA: TGTGCCAGCCAGGGCGGCCCCGGGAATGAG. Its translation: CASQGGPGNE. The whole CDR3 protein is CASQGGPGNEQFF.

This clone appeared many times. The CDR3 end is not reached by the read, which stops 3 residues before it; the germline J gene fills it in. The genes are TRBV30 and TRBJ2-1; 10 bases line up with TRBD2. Trimming took 5 bases from V and 6 from J; bases not matched to a gene: 10. The CDR3 is 15 amino acids. CDR1 and CDR2 from the germline V gene are GTSNPN and SVGIG (reference sequence). The CDR3 bases that were read are TGTGCCTGGGGACTGGTAGCGGGAGGTTCCAATGAG. Translating it yields CAWGLVAGGSNE. The whole CDR3 sequence reads CAWGLVAGGSNEQFF.

At least ten counts were recorded for this clone. Read data end 3 residues before the CDR3 end; the end is taken from the germline J gene. The rearrangement links TRBV10-3 to TRBJ1-1, with a tentative D call TRBD1 (5 bases). The CDR3 runs 15 residues. CDR1 is ENHRY, CDR2 SYGVKD, per germline. The CDR3 spells CAISSSRTKLKEAFF. The sequenced part of the CDR3 DNA is TGTGCCATCAGTTCTTCCAGGACAAAACTGAAGGAA.

This clone was recorded at least ten times. The read stops 3 residues short of the end of the CDR3; the missing end is completed from the germline J gene. This chain connects TRBV7-9 to TRBJ2-2; D ambiguous. Between the trimmed V and J ends, which lost 1 base and 3 bases, there was a span of 6 bases. Germline V lookup: CDR1 SEHNR, CDR2 FQNEAQ (reference sequence). This CDR3 has 14 amino acids. CDR3 sequence: CASSLDKYTGELFF. CDR3 bases read: TGTGCCAGCAGCTTAGACAAATACACCGGGGAG.

This clone was detected many times. CDR3 bases read: TGTGCCAGCAGTGAAGCTAGGACAGTTGGCTATGGC. Protein sequence: CASSEARTVGYG. The full CDR3 protein is CASSEARTVGYGYTF. The chain recombines TRBV6-1 with TRBJ1-2, with D possibly matching TRBD1 (6 bases). Sequencing ends 3 residues short of the CDR3 end; the germline J gene provides the rest. This CDR3 has 15 amino acids. Trimming pared 0 bases from V and 4 bases from J, leaving 12 bases between. Germline assignment: CDR1 MNHNS and CDR2 SASEGT.

This clone was recorded many times. The read ends 3 residues early relative to the CDR3; the germline J gene fills the gap. The V gene is TRBV5-4, the J gene TRBJ1-4, with D possibly TRBD1 on 5 matching bases. Germline lookup yields CDR1 SGHNT and CDR2 YYREEE (reference sequence). The V end lost 7 bases, the J end lost 8 bases, and 15 bases lay between the germline ends. The CDR3 sequence is 13 residues long. CDR3 sequence reads: CASRVGGEEKLFF. The part of the CDR3 DNA that was read is TGTGCCAGCCGCGTGGGGGGGGAAGAAAAA.

This clone was recorded many times. The read gets to within 3 residues of the CDR3 end, and the germline J gene fills in the rest. The rearrangement uses TRBV2 and TRBJ2-3, with 7 nucleotides matching TRBD2. The CDR3 is made up of 15 amino acids. The germline CDR1 and CDR2 sequences are SNHLY and FYNNEI. Trimming at V came to 5 bases and at J to 1 base, leaving 6 bases not matched to a gene. The part of the CDR3 DNA that was read is TGTGCCAGCAGTTATAGCGGGTTCCGCACAGATACG. Protein sequence: CASSYSGFRTDT. The CDR3 reads in full as CASSYSGFRTDTQYF. Drawing the rest from reference TRBV2 and TRBJ2-3, the complete variable domain is EPEVTQTPSHQVTQMGQEVILRCVPISNHLYFYWYRQILGQKVEFLVSFYNNEISEKSEIFDDQFSVERPDGSNFTLKIRSTKLEDSAMYFCASSYSGFRTDTQYFGPGTRLTVL.

This clone was picked up many times. The read comes to an end 3 residues before the CDR3 does, leaving the germline J gene to fill in the end. The chain couples TRBV7-8 to TRBJ2-3, with 7 bases matching TRBD2. Losses at the gene ends were 1 base for V and 4 bases for J; bases not matched to a gene: 5. The CDR3 sequence is 15 residues long. Germline loops: CDR1 SGHVS, CDR2 FQNEAQ. The CDR3 DNA, read in part, is TGTGCCAGCAGCTTAGGGGAGGGGAGCGCAGATACG. Its translation: CASSLGEGSADT. The whole CDR3 protein reads CASSLGEGSADTQYF.

This clone was detected many times. The read ends 3 residues before the CDR3 terminus; that terminus is restored from the germline J gene. V usage is TRBV6-1 and J usage is TRBJ1-5, with D unclear. The germline gives CDR1 MNHNS, CDR2 SASEGT. The V gene lost 4 bases and the J gene lost 1 base, with 14 bases spanning the gap. The CDR3 extends over 16 amino acids. Incomplete CDR3 DNA: TGTGCCAGCAGTGTTCGGTCTACAGAGAGCAATCAGCCC. Translation: CASSVRSTESNQP. The full CDR3 reads CASSVRSTESNQPQHF.

This clone was counted ten times or more. Read sequence stops 3 residues before the CDR3 end, and the germline J gene provides the missing end. The chain recombines TRBV7-3 with TRBJ2-1; 12 bases are a match to TRBD2. Germline lookup yields CDR1 SGHTA and CDR2 FQGTGA. The ends lost 5 bases at V and 8 bases at J; junction bases unmatched: 16. The CDR3 sequence is 18 residues long. The part of the CDR3 DNA that was read is TGTGCCAGCAGCGCCCCGGGACTAGCGGGCCCAACGGTGGATGAG. Its translation: CASSAPGLAGPTVDE. The entire CDR3 sequence reads CASSAPGLAGPTVDEQFF. Drawing the rest from reference TRBV7-3 and TRBJ2-1, the complete variable domain is GAGVSQTPSNKVTEKGKYVELRCDPISGHTALYWYRQSLGQGPEFLIYFQGTGAADDSGLPNDRFFAVRPEGSVSTLKIQRTERGDSAVYLCASSAPGLAGPTVDEQFFGPGTRLTVL.